This T cell receptor (beta chain) originates from a study of blood T cell repertoires in COVID-19 (dated by TCRdb to 2018 to 2021). Study-wide context: Samples from collaborators originated in the United States, Italy and Spain and spanned both the acute and convalescent phases of COVID-19. The dataset comprised deeply sampled blood TCRbeta repertoires from subjects exposed to, actively infected with, or recovered from COVID-19. A de-identified subject ID, COVID-19 status, age in years and sex were almost always included in the sample metadata. Where HLA class I and class II types were available, the types were taken from metadata supplied by the sample provider, not from assay-based typing. The prospective study material was composed of cDNA or gDNA derived from T cells, B-cell-depleted T cells, or PBMCs. The repertoires were made available in a free public database intended to serve as a resource for research on the immune response to SARS-CoV-2. Samples came from the ongoing ImmuneRACE study (first 160 participants) plus 1,254 subjects from 6 global collaborators. The paper's findings and limits, for the study overall: The quantity of clinical and demographic metadata differed by source and by participant and was supplied without curation.

The immunoSEQ Assay, a bias-controlled multiplex PCR, was used to amplify TCRbeta CDR3 regions from genomic DNA. Processing in the source paper ran as follows. The number of nucleated cells in each sample was estimated from the amplification of reference gene primers within the assay. To quantify the absolute abundance of each unique TCRbeta CDR3 rearrangement, sequence reads were collapsed and filtered. For each sample, productive Simpson clonality was calculated by taking the square root of Simpson's diversity index across productive rearrangements. TCRdb re-hosts the immuneACCESS table, in-frame sequences only. Its copies lack some clones; in the studies checked, an unresolved V gene accounts for under half of them, and the cause for the rest is not known. V, J and clone size are those of that table, while D and trimming were read from the DNA. The sample includes roughly 150,000 clones, with roughly nine tenths observed a single time. The ten largest clonotypes hold 5% to 6% of the sample.

Concerning this clone: Its antigen specificity is not known. Per-base quality was not reported, and no clone a single base away is much larger than it.

Per the germline V gene, MNHNS is the CDR1 and SASEGT is the CDR2. The CDR3 runs 12 amino acids, cysteine and phenylalanine included. Of all the DNA, just the CDR3 is kept, 36 bases in frame from base 1. V was cut back by 3 bases and J by 10 bases, leaving a gap of 7 bases between them. The collaborating institutions used their own protocols to collect whole blood in K2EDTA tubes. Collaborator samples were shipped for TCRbeta analysis as frozen whole blood, isolated PBMCs, or DNA extracted from either sample type. The material sequenced was peripheral blood. The receptor comes from a human donor in a cohort sampled during active COVID-19. The rearranged segments are TRBV6-1 and TRBJ1-6; 5 matching bases give a weak D call of TRBD1. The bases are TGTGCCAGCAGTGACAGGGCCTCACCCCTCCACTTT. This sequence encodes CASSDRASPLHF.